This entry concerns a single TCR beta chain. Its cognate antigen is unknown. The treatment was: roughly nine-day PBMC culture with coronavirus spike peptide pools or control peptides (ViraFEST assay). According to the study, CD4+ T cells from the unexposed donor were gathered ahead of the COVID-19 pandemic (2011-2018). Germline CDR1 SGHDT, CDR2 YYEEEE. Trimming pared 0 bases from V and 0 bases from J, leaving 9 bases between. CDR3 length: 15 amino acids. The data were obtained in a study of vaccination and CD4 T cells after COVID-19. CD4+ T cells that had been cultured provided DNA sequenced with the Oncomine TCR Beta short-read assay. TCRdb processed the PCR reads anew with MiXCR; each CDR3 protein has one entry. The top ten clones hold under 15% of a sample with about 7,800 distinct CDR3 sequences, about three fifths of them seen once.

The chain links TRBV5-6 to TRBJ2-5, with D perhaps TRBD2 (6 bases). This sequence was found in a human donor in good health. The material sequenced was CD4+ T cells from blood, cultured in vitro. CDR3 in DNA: TGTGCCAGCAGCTTGGGGGAGGACAACCAAGAGACCCAGTACTTC. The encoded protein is CASSLGEDNQETQYF. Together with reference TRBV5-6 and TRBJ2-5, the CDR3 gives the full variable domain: DAGVTQSPTHLIKTRGQQVTLRCSPKSGHDTVSWYQQALGQGPQFIFQYYEEEERQRGNFPDRFSGHQFPNYSSELNVNALLLGDSALYLCASSLGEDNQETQYFGPGTRLLVL.